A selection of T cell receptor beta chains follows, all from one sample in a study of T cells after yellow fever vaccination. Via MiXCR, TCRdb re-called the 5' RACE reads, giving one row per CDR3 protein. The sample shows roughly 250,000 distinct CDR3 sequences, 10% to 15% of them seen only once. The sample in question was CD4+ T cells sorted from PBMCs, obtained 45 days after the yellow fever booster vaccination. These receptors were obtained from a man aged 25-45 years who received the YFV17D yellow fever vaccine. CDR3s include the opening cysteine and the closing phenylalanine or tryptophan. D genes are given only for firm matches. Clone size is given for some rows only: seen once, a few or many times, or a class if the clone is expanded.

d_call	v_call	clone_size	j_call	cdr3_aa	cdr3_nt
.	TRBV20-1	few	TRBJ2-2	CSARGRPPNYTGELFF	TGCAGTGCTAGAGGACGCCCTCCCAATTACACCGGGGAGCTGTTTTTT
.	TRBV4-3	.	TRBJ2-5	CASSQDRRGSETQYF	TGCGCCAGCAGCCAAGATAGGCGGGGTTCGGAGACCCAGTACTTC
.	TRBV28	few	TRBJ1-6	CASGQNNSPLHF	TGTGCCAGCGGACAGAATAATTCACCCCTCCACTTT
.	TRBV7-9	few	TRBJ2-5	CASSFGVGETQYF	TGTGCCAGCAGCTTTGGGGTGGGAGAGACCCAGTACTTC
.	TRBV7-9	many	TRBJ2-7	CASSNPGLGKEYF	TGTGCCAGCAGCAACCCGGGCCTTGGGAAGGAGTACTTC
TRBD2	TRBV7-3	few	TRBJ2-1	CASSLTPGLAGGEQFF	TGTGCCAGCAGCTTAACCCCGGGACTAGCGGGAGGGGAGCAGTTCTTC
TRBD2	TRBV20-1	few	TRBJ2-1	CSARGAPGTSGSYNEQFF	TGCAGTGCTAGAGGGGCGCCCGGGACTAGCGGGAGTTACAATGAGCAGTTCTTC
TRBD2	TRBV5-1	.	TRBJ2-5	CASSLTSGETQYF	TGCGCCAGCAGCTTGACTAGCGGAGAGACCCAGTACTTC
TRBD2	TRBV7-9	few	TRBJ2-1	CASSLGLAENNEQFF	TGTGCCAGCAGCTTAGGCCTAGCGGAGAACAATGAGCAGTTCTTC
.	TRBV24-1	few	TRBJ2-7	CATSDPDGSYEQYF	TGTGCCACCAGTGACCCGGACGGGTCCTACGAGCAGTACTTC
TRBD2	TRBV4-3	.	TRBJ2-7	CASSQASLAGASFSYEQYF	TGCGCCAGCAGCCAAGCTTCCCTAGCGGGAGCTAGTTTCTCCTACGAGCAGTACTTC
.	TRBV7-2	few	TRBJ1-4	CASSGSPRGQLNEKLFF	TGTGCCAGCAGCGGAAGTCCCCGGGGGCAGCTAAATGAAAAACTGTTTTTT
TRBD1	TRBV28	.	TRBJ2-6	CASSVGGQGHSGANVLTF	TGTGCCAGCAGCGTAGGGGGACAGGGCCACTCTGGGGCCAACGTCCTGACTTTC
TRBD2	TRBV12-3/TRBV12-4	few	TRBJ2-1	CASRGTSGEQFF	TGTGCCAGCAGGGGGACTAGCGGCGAGCAGTTCTTC
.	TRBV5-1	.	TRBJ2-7	CASSSDASYEQYF	TGCGCCAGCAGCTCCGACGCCTCCTACGAGCAGTACTTC
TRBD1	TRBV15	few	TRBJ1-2	CATSRDLPQGNYGYTF	TGTGCCACCAGCAGAGACTTACCACAGGGGAACTATGGCTACACCTTC
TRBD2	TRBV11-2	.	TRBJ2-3	CASSLEGLAGVGDTQYF	TGTGCCAGCAGCTTAGAAGGACTAGCGGGAGTAGGAGATACGCAGTATTTT
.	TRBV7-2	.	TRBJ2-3	CASSSEGPADTQYF	TGTGCCAGCAGCTCAGAGGGGCCTGCAGATACGCAGTATTTT
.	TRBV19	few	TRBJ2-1	CASSIEKGDEQFF	TGTGCCAGTAGTATAGAGAAGGGCGATGAGCAGTTCTTC
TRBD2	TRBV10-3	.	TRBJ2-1	CAISSGTSGYNEQFF	TGTGCCATCAGTTCCGGGACTAGCGGCTACAATGAGCAGTTCTTC
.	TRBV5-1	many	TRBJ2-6	CASSLVRGANVLTF	TGCGCCAGCAGCTTGGTCAGGGGGGCCAACGTCCTGACTTTC
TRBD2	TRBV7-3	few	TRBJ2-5	CASSRRGGPETQYF	TGTGCCAGCAGCCGGAGGGGAGGGCCAGAGACCCAGTACTTC